This is a list of T cell receptor beta chains from one sample in a study of shared clonotypes between healthy human individuals. The data were produced by immunoSEQ multiplex PCR, yet TCRdb's version contains in-frame clones alone and is incomplete. The repertoire holds 450,000 to 500,000 clones, with approximately 80% as singletons. Sequencing input: PBMCs. These receptor sequences come from a woman in her thirties or forties in good health. Some clones in this sample may be carry-over from other donors' samples. Each CDR3 is given with its conserved first and last residue. The order of the fields is J gene, D gene, clone size, V gene, CDR3 protein, CDR3 DNA. A D gene is named only where the DNA matches it firmly. The size entry is marked missing in some rows and otherwise reads once, few, many or a size class.

TRBJ1-5 | TRBD1 | few | TRBV15 | CATSEGRTGVQPQHF | TGTGCCACCAGCGAGGGCCGAACAGGGGTTCAGCCCCAGCATTTT
TRBJ2-2 | TRBD2 | . | TRBV7-3 | CASTFSGGGGELFF | TGTGCCAGCACCTTCAGCGGGGGTGGCGGGGAGCTGTTTTTT
TRBJ2-7 | TRBD1 | . | TRBV7-6 | CASSLNRDRAAYEQYF | TGTGCCAGCAGCCTCAACCGGGACAGGGCAGCATACGAGCAGTACTTC
TRBJ2-1 | . | once | TRBV11-2 | CASSLDLGDEQFF | TGTGCCAGCAGCTTAGATCTGGGGGATGAGCAGTTCTTC
TRBJ1-2 | . | once | TRBV28 | CASTTDAIGYTF | TGTGCCAGCACGACGGACGCAATCGGCTACACCTTC
TRBJ2-1 | . | . | TRBV7-8 | CASSSRGRASYNEQFF | TGTGCCAGCAGCTCCCGAGGGCGGGCCTCCTACAATGAGCAGTTCTTC
TRBJ2-6 | TRBD1 | . | TRBV13 | CASSYELTGPGANVLTF | TGTGCCAGCAGCTACGAGCTGACAGGGCCTGGGGCCAACGTCCTGACTTTC
TRBJ2-3 | TRBD2 | few | TRBV2 | CASSDGGEGTDTQYF | TGTGCCAGCAGTGATGGGGGGGAGGGCACAGATACGCAGTATTTT
TRBJ2-1 | . | . | TRBV18 | CASSPRGGPSYNEQFF | TGTGCCAGCTCACCACGGGGCGGGCCTTCCTACAATGAGCAGTTCTTC
TRBJ2-2 | TRBD2 | few | TRBV5-1 | CASSLTSGTNGELFF | TGCGCCAGCAGCTTGACTAGCGGGACGAACGGGGAGCTGTTTTTT
TRBJ2-2 | . | few | TRBV14 | CASSQDGSGTGELFF | TGTGCCAGCAGCCAAGACGGGAGTGGCACCGGGGAGCTGTTTTTT
TRBJ2-1 | TRBD2 | . | TRBV6-1 | CASTLLAGEYNEQFF | TGTGCCAGCACACTACTAGCGGGAGAATACAATGAGCAGTTCTTC
TRBJ2-1 | TRBD2 | . | TRBV6-1 | CASYSGTSGLSGQFF | TGTGCCAGCTACTCCGGGACTAGCGGCCTGTCGGGGCAGTTCTTC
TRBJ1-5 | . | . | TRBV20-1 | CSALGNQPQHF | TGCAGTGCCTTGGGGAATCAGCCCCAGCATTTT
TRBJ2-3 | TRBD2 | . | TRBV27 | CASSSGLATDTQYF | TGTGCCAGCAGTTCGGGACTAGCGACAGATACGCAGTATTTT
TRBJ2-2 | . | few | TRBV18 | CASSSPTGLNTGELFF | TGTGCCAGCTCATCTCCGACGGGACTCAACACCGGGGAGCTGTTTTTT
TRBJ2-1 | . | . | TRBV15 | CATSRDAGSYNEQFF | TGTGCCACCAGCAGAGATGCAGGGTCCTACAATGAGCAGTTCTTC
TRBJ1-2 | . | . | TRBV2 | CASSDRANYGYTF | TGTGCCAGCAGTGACAGGGCTAACTATGGCTACACCTTC
TRBJ2-1 | TRBD2 | . | TRBV19 | CASKGSGTRDPNEQFF | TGTGCCAGTAAAGGTAGCGGGACCCGAGACCCCAATGAGCAGTTCTTC
TRBJ2-7 | TRBD1 | . | TRBV25-1 | CASSVDRGEQYF | TGTGCCAGCAGCGTTGACAGGGGCGAGCAGTACTTC
TRBJ2-7 | TRBD2 | . | TRBV7-9 | CASSWTSGNYEQYF | TGTGCCAGCAGCTGGACTAGCGGGAACTACGAGCAGTACTTC
TRBJ2-7 | . | . | TRBV10-2 | CASRSTGSYEQYF | TGCGCCAGCAGATCCACAGGGTCCTACGAGCAGTACTTC
TRBJ1-5 | . | . | TRBV2 | CASSAGTNSNQPQHF | TGTGCCAGCAGTGCAGGGACAAATAGCAATCAGCCCCAGCATTTT
TRBJ2-1 | . | . | TRBV19 | CASSRAGTVYNEQFF | TGTGCCAGTAGTCGGGCCGGGACCGTGTACAATGAGCAGTTCTTC
TRBJ2-1 | TRBD2 | . | TRBV11-2 | CASSQGLALGYNEQFF | TGTGCCAGCAGCCAGGGACTAGCTCTGGGTTACAATGAGCAGTTCTTC
TRBJ2-7 | . | . | TRBV7-2 | CASSVAVSSYEQYF | TGTGCCAGCAGCGTAGCGGTTAGCTCCTACGAGCAGTACTTT
TRBJ2-6 | TRBD1 | . | TRBV2 | CASTGTGGRSGANVLTF | TGTGCCAGCACCGGGACAGGGGGCAGATCTGGGGCCAACGTCCTGACTTTC
TRBJ2-5 | TRBD2 | . | TRBV15 | CATSGLTSGGGTQYF | TGTGCCACCAGCGGCCTGACTAGCGGGGGGGGGACCCAGTACTTC
TRBJ1-1 | . | . | TRBV14 | CASSQVNPNTEAFF | TGTGCCAGCAGCCAGGTTAATCCGAACACTGAAGCTTTCTTT
TRBJ2-1 | TRBD2 | . | TRBV7-9 | CASSPTARGSSYNEQFF | TGTGCCAGCAGCCCGACCGCGCGGGGGAGCTCCTACAATGAGCAGTTCTTC
TRBJ2-4 | . | . | TRBV7-2 | CASSLGGINKNIQYF | TGTGCCAGCAGCTTAGGTGGGATAAACAAAAACATTCAGTACTTC
TRBJ2-7 | TRBD2 | . | TRBV5-4 | CASSLSLAGLSYEQYF | TGTGCCAGCAGCTTGAGTCTAGCGGGACTCTCCTACGAGCAGTACTTC
TRBJ1-4 | . | . | TRBV27 | CASSLRDRTNEKLFF | TGTGCCAGCAGTTTGCGGGACCGAACTAATGAAAAACTGTTTTTT
TRBJ2-5 | . | . | TRBV6-5 | CASSYGETQYF | TGTGCCAGCAGTTACGGTGAGACCCAGTACTTC
TRBJ2-2 | TRBD1 | . | TRBV5-1 | CASSWGQANTGELFF | TGCGCCAGCAGCTGGGGACAGGCGAACACCGGGGAGCTGTTTTTT
TRBJ2-6 | . | . | TRBV15 | CATSRGGSSGANVLTF | TGTGCCACCAGCAGAGGTGGATCCTCTGGGGCCAACGTCCTGACTTTC
TRBJ2-5 | TRBD2 | many | TRBV28 | CASSLLQREKETQYF | TGTGCCAGCAGTTTATTGCAGCGGGAGAAGGAGACCCAGTACTTC
TRBJ1-2 | . | once | TRBV6-5 | CATGRVNYGYTF | TGTGCCACCGGGCGAGTGAACTATGGCTACACCTTC
TRBJ1-5 | . | . | TRBV7-9 | CASSLAPDQPQHF | TGTGCCAGCAGCTTAGCGCCAGATCAGCCCCAGCATTTT
TRBJ2-1 | TRBD2 | . | TRBV5-4 | CASSSTSGRALGEQFF | TGTGCCAGCAGCTCCACTAGCGGGAGGGCTTTGGGTGAGCAGTTCTTC
TRBJ1-1 | . | . | TRBV7-9 | CASSLPYTEAFF | TGTGCCAGCAGCTTACCGTACACTGAAGCTTTCTTT
TRBJ2-5 | . | . | TRBV18 | CASSDTGLQETQYF | TGTGCCAGCTCAGACACAGGGTTACAAGAGACCCAGTACTTC
TRBJ2-4 | . | . | TRBV5-1 | CASSLEGARGLTGAKNIQYF | TGCGCCAGCAGCTTGGAAGGGGCGCGAGGTCTAACAGGAGCCAAAAACATTCAGTACTTC
TRBJ1-4 | TRBD1 | . | TRBV5-5 | CASSKAGQGFNEKLFF | TGTGCCAGCAGCAAAGCAGGACAGGGGTTTAATGAAAAACTGTTTTTT
TRBJ2-1 | TRBD2 | many | TRBV25-1 | CASSRGLVIADEQFF | TGTGCCAGCAGTAGGGGACTAGTGATCGCCGATGAGCAGTTCTTC
TRBJ1-1 | . | . | TRBV6-5 | CASSYSGQFTEAFF | TGTGCCAGCAGTTACTCAGGGCAGTTTACTGAAGCTTTCTTT
TRBJ2-3 | . | once | TRBV19 | CASSGMVAEGTDTQYF | TGTGCCAGTAGTGGGATGGTAGCAGAGGGCACAGATACGCAGTATTTT
TRBJ2-2 | . | . | TRBV6-5 | CASSYRAGGGTGELFF | TGTGCCAGCAGTTATCGGGCAGGGGGAGGGACCGGGGAGCTGTTTTTT
TRBJ2-7 | . | . | TRBV4-2 | CASSPEPGVPLEQYF | TGTGCCAGCAGCCCGGAGCCGGGCGTGCCCCTCGAGCAGTACTTC
TRBJ2-7 | . | . | TRBV7-8 | CASSPYGQEYEQYF | TGTGCCAGCAGCCCGTATGGGCAGGAATACGAGCAGTACTTC
TRBJ2-5 | TRBD2 | . | TRBV28 | CASRMTSGSWETQYF | TGTGCCAGCAGAATGACTAGCGGGAGTTGGGAGACCCAGTACTTC
TRBJ1-5 | . | few | TRBV19 | CASSPPETIRQPQHF | TGTGCCAGTAGCCCCCCCGAGACGATCCGTCAGCCCCAGCATTTT
TRBJ2-7 | TRBD2 | . | TRBV30 | CAWSGASGGAEQYF | TGTGCCTGGAGTGGGGCTAGCGGGGGCGCGGAGCAGTACTTC
TRBJ2-1 | TRBD2 | . | TRBV7-7 | CASSLALAGHNEQFF | TGTGCTAGCAGCTTAGCGCTAGCGGGCCACAATGAGCAGTTCTTC
TRBJ2-7 | . | . | TRBV2 | CASSEGAGGTSYEQYF | TGTGCCAGCAGTGAAGGTGCAGGGGGGACCTCCTACGAGCAGTACTTC